This entry is about one TCR beta chain. These data belong to a study of blood T cell repertoires in COVID-19. Here immunoSEQ multiplex PCR was the method, and the copy in TCRdb shows in-frame clones only, minus some. The sample carries 75,000 to 90,000 clones, 90% recorded once. Trimming stripped 3 bases from V and 4 bases from J, with 12 bases between. This CDR3 has 13 amino acids. Looked up from germline, CDR1 is GTSNPN and CDR2 is SVGIG (reference sequence). The sequenced sample consisted of peripheral blood. V and J are TRBV30 and TRBJ1-1; no firm D call. The sequence was collected from a woman aged 45 to 65 in a cohort sampled during active COVID-19. The CDR3 DNA reads TGTGCCTGGAGCGCCACTCTGTTCACTGAAGCTTTCTTT. Translating it yields CAWSATLFTEAFF. Full variable domain (rest looked up from reference TRBV30 and TRBJ1-1): SQTIHQWPATLVQPVGSPLSLECTVEGTSNPNLYWYRQAAGRGLQLLFYSVGIGQISSEVPQNLSASRPQDRQFILSSKKLLLSDSGFYLCAWSATLFTEAFFGQGTRLTVV.